This note documents a single TCR beta chain sequence. Its antigen is unidentified. This entry belongs to a study of vaccination and CD4 T cells after COVID-19. About the study: Every participant had a vaccine, which was either BNT162b2 or mRNA-1273, given in two doses.

Cultured CD4+ T-cell DNA underwent Oncomine TCR Beta short-read sequencing. TCRdb processed the PCR reads anew with MiXCR; each CDR3 protein has one entry. The data show 4,600 or so distinct CDR3 sequences, about a third seen once. Overall study results and limits: Nearly all convalescent vaccine-specific clones, 304 of 307, recognized only SARS-CoV-2 spike.

This CDR3 contains 17 residues. The germline CDR1 and CDR2 sequences are MNHEY and SVGAGI. V was cut by 0 bases and J by 0 bases, with 12 bases left in between. Treatment in this sample: roughly 10-day PBMC culture with coronavirus spike peptide pools or control peptides (ViraFEST assay). ViraFEST used peptide pools to expand antigen-specific T cells and subsequently sequenced their TCRs. The chain links TRBV6-5 to TRBJ1-3; possible D gene TRBD1, 5 bases. The sequence was obtained from a human donor who had recovered from COVID-19. Sample: CD4+ T cells from blood, cultured in vitro. CDR3 sequence: CASSYSSPGVSGNTIYF. In DNA form, the CDR3 reads TGTGCCAGCAGTTACTCTTCGCCGGGGGTCTCTGGAAACACCATATATTTT.